The 23 T cell receptor beta chains below all came from one sample that was sequenced in a study of cytomegalovirus exposure and HLA in healthy donors listed by TCRdb under 2017. The library was obtained by the immunoSEQ multiplex PCR assay. For the multiplex PCR, a mixture combining 60 forward primers for TCR Vbeta segments and 13 reverse primers for TCR Jbeta segments was used. TCRdb provides this immuneACCESS table in a form limited to in-frame rearrangements. Some clones are lacking; in checked studies, under half of them reflect an unresolved V gene, and why the rest are absent is not known. The sample table holds 130,000 to 150,000 clones, of which just under 85% were seen once. The ten largest clones take up around 8.8% of the sample. Source material: PBMCs. The source is a woman aged 55 to 70 in good health and CMV-seropositive.

The genes are TRBV28 and TRBJ2-1; D uncertain. Per germline, CDR1 MDHEN and CDR2 SYDVKM. The CDR3 spans 14 residues. V lost 1 base and J 2 bases, leaving 6 bases between the germline ends. The CDR3 coding sequence is TGTGCCAGCAGTTTATCGGTAGCCTACAATGAGCAGTTCTTC. Translating it yields CASSLSVAYNEQFF.

The rearrangement links TRBV2 to TRBJ2-7; TRBD1 matches at 9 bases. V gave up 9 bases and J gave up 5 bases; unmatched junction bases: 8. The CDR3 sequence is 13 residues long. Germline V gene data show CDR1 as SNHLY and CDR2 as FYNNEI. This chain's CDR3 is CASCRTGDDEQYF. DNA of the CDR3: TGTGCCAGTTGTAGGACAGGGGATGACGAGCAGTACTTC. Looking up the rest from reference TRBV2 and TRBJ2-7 gives the full variable domain: EPEVTQTPSHQVTQMGQEVILRCVPISNHLYFYWYRQILGQKVEFLVSFYNNEISEKSEIFDDQFSVERPDGSNFTLKIRSTKLEDSAMYFCASCRTGDDEQYFGPGTRLTVT.

This chain uses TRBV19 with TRBJ1-5, with 8 bases that match TRBD1. CDR1 and CDR2 from the germline V gene are LNHDA and SQIVND (reference sequence). The CDR3 is 14 residues long. V was clipped by 6 bases and J by 2 bases; unmatched bases: 3. The DNA of the CDR3 is TGTGCCAGTAGACAGGGGGGTGGCAATCAGCCCCAGCATTTT. As protein: CASRQGGGNQPQHF.

The chain combines TRBV10-3 with TRBJ2-1; 8 bases match TRBD2. The junction had 12 bases not matched to a gene; V was cut back by 6 bases and J by 5 bases. This CDR3 region has 16 residues. Germline V gene lookup returns CDR1 ENHRY and CDR2 SYGVKD. CDR3 nucleotides: TGTGCCATCAGGGAAACGGGAGGGCCAGGGGACAATGAGCAGTTCTTC. It translates to CAIRETGGPGDNEQFF.

This rearrangement joins TRBV5-1 to TRBJ2-1; D is unresolved. V gave up 0 bases and J gave up 6 bases, with 7 bases separating them. CDR1 is SGHRS and CDR2 is YFSETQ in the germline V gene. The CDR3 spans 13 residues. The chain's CDR3 is CASSLGLVNEQFF. The CDR3 nucleotides read TGCGCCAGCAGCTTGGGCCTAGTCAATGAGCAGTTCTTC.

This clone was seen only a few times. The rearrangement joins TRBV5-1 to TRBJ2-2, with D hard to call. Trimming cost V 1 base and J 4 bases, with 5 bases left between them. This CDR3 spans 13 amino acids. In germline, CDR1 is SGHRS, CDR2 YFSETQ. CDR3 loop: CASSLQVTGELFF. CDR3 sequence (DNA): TGCGCCAGCAGCTTGCAGGTCACCGGGGAGCTGTTTTTT. Looking up the rest from reference TRBV5-1 and TRBJ2-2 gives the full variable domain: KAGVTQTPRYLIKTRGQQVTLSCSPISGHRSVSWYQQTPGQGLQFLFEYFSETQRNKGNFPGRFSGRQFSNSRSEMNVSTLELGDSALYLCASSLQVTGELFFGEGSRLTVL.

V is TRBV7-9 and J is TRBJ2-4; tentatively, D is TRBD2 (5 bases). The ends were cut back, 4 bases at V and 8 bases at J, with 15 bases in the middle. The CDR3 is 14 residues long. CDR1 is SEHNR and CDR2 is FQNEAQ in the germline V gene (reference sequence). The CDR3 reads CASSSPPGIDIQYF. The DNA of the CDR3 is TGTGCCAGCAGCTCCCCACCGGGAATAGACATTCAGTACTTC.

The V and J genes are TRBV28 and TRBJ1-2; TRBD1 matches 10 bases. The CDR3 spans 15 residues. Germline-derived CDR1 and CDR2 are MDHEN and SYDVKM. Unmatched junction bases numbered 5, after V lost 5 bases and J lost 2 bases. CDR3 DNA: TGTGCCAGCAGTAAGACAGGGGGCCCCAACTATGGCTACACCTTC. It translates to CASSKTGGPNYGYTF.

V is TRBV7-9 and J is TRBJ2-7; 8 bases match TRBD1. The CDR3 totals 14 residues. CDR1 is SEHNR and CDR2 is FQNEAQ in the germline V gene (reference sequence). With 2 bases clipped from V and 2 bases from J, the junction kept 2 bases outside the gene matches. The CDR3 here is CASSLRQGTYEQYF. The DNA for the CDR3 is TGTGCCAGCAGCTTACGACAGGGGACCTACGAGCAGTACTTC.

Only a few counts were recorded for this clone. V gene TRBV5-1 combines with J gene TRBJ2-7; 11 bases are a match to TRBD2. Trimming cost V 0 bases and J 3 bases; bases outside gene matches: 2. In germline, CDR1 is SGHRS, CDR2 YFSETQ. The CDR3 contains 15 residues. The CDR3: CASSLGTSGFYEQYF. The DNA of the CDR3 is TGCGCCAGCAGCTTGGGGACTAGCGGGTTCTACGAGCAGTACTTC. Full variable domain (outside the CDR3, taken from reference TRBV5-1 and TRBJ2-7): KAGVTQTPRYLIKTRGQQVTLSCSPISGHRSVSWYQQTPGQGLQFLFEYFSETQRNKGNFPGRFSGRQFSNSRSEMNVSTLELGDSALYLCASSLGTSGFYEQYFGPGTRLTVT.

The chain links TRBV30 to TRBJ1-1; weak D call: TRBD1 (5 bases). Trimming left V 0 bases short and J 4 bases short, with 9 bases between. Germline CDR1 is GTSNPN and CDR2 is SVGIG (reference sequence). The CDR3 sequence is 13 residues long. CDR3: CAWSVTVRTEAFF. CDR3 in DNA: TGTGCCTGGAGTGTGACAGTACGCACTGAAGCTTTCTTT.

The chain carries TRBV28 and TRBJ1-2; the match to TRBD1 covers 7 bases. The CDR3 has 15 amino acids. Trimming cost V 3 bases and J 7 bases; bases outside gene matches: 11. In germline, CDR1 is MDHEN, CDR2 SYDVKM. The CDR3 DNA follows: TGTGCCAGCAGTTTCCCCCCTGGACAGGCCGGTGGCTACACCTTC. Protein sequence: CASSFPPGQAGGYTF.

This sequence joins TRBV2 and TRBJ2-5; D is possibly TRBD2 (6 bases). Germline V gene sequence: CDR1 SNHLY, CDR2 FYNNEI. The CDR3 length is 15 residues. V was clipped by 3 bases and J by 5 bases, with 16 bases between them. The CDR3 protein is CASSDGGNVHETQYF. The CDR3 coding sequence is TGTGCCAGCAGTGATGGCGGGAACGTCCACGAGACCCAGTACTTC.

This clone occurred once. The chain employs TRBV4-3 and TRBJ2-1, with a possible D match to TRBD1 (6 bases). CDR3 length equals 13 residues. CDR1 LGHNA and CDR2 YSLEER come from the germline V gene. V lost 4 bases and J lost 5, with 9 bases in between. The CDR3 coding sequence is TGCGCCAGCAGCCCCTGGGACAACAATGAGCAGTTCTTC. Amino acid sequence: CASSPWDNNEQFF.

The chain uses TRBV4-2 and TRBJ2-2, with a possible D match to TRBD2 (6 bases). V lost 1 base, J lost 4 bases, and 13 bases lay in between. This CDR3 is 16 amino acids long. The germline CDR1 and CDR2 sequences are LGHNA and YNFKEQ. The CDR3 reads CASSQVGREVTGELFF. In nucleotides, the CDR3 is TGTGCCAGCAGCCAAGTGGGAAGGGAGGTCACCGGGGAGCTGTTTTTT.

The chain joins TRBV5-6 to TRBJ2-7; D call uncertain. This CDR3 has 12 amino acids. Trimming left V 3 bases short and J 3 bases short, with 7 bases between. Germline loops: CDR1 SGHDT, CDR2 YYEEEE. In DNA, the CDR3 is TGTGCCAGCAGCTGGGCCCGCTACGAGCAGTACTTC. It codes for CASSWARYEQYF.

V usage is TRBV19 and J usage is TRBJ1-2, with D hard to call. The CDR3 loop spans 14 amino acids. Germline assignment: CDR1 LNHDA and CDR2 SQIVND (reference sequence). V dropped 2 bases and J dropped 0 bases, with 7 bases sitting between them. DNA for the CDR3: TGTGCCAGTAGTATACGAACAGCTAACTATGGCTACACCTTC. Translated: CASSIRTANYGYTF.

DNA of the CDR3: TGTGCCAGCAGTCCGGGGACAGGGAATGAAAAACTGTTTTTT. Translated: CASSPGTGNEKLFF. J is TRBJ1-4 and V is TRBV27; 9 nucleotides match TRBD1. The trim removed 5 bases at V and 5 bases at J, leaving 3 bases unmatched. Per the germline V gene, CDR1 is MNHEY and CDR2 is SMNVEV (reference sequence). This CDR3 region has 14 residues.

V is TRBV5-3 and J is TRBJ2-7; weak D call: TRBD2 (6 bases). TRBV5-3 is annotated as an ORF whose role is uncertain. V lost 4 bases and J 3 bases, leaving 14 bases between the germline ends. The CDR3 covers 14 residues. CDR3 protein: CARSPSGAIYEQYF. Written as DNA, the CDR3 is TGTGCCAGAAGCCCATCGGGAGCCATCTACGAGCAGTACTTC.

The gene calls are TRBV7-2 and TRBJ2-5; the D gene is possibly TRBD2 (5 bases). CDR1 and CDR2 from the germline V gene are SGHTA and FQGNSA. V lost 0 bases and J lost 5, with 13 bases in between. The CDR3 sequence is 15 residues long. The DNA of the CDR3 is TGTGCCAGCAGCTTAGCGGGAGAGTTCCGGGAGACCCAGTACTTC. Amino acids: CASSLAGEFRETQYF.

This chain links TRBV13 with TRBJ2-7; TRBD2 agrees at 14 bases. CDR3 size: 16 residues. J was trimmed by 2 bases and V by 4 bases; bases with no gene match: 4. Looked up from germline, CDR1 is PRHDT and CDR2 is FYEKMQ (reference sequence). As DNA, the CDR3 is TGTGCCAGCAGCTGGGGACTAGCGGGAGTAGCCTACGAGCAGTACTTC. The encoded protein is CASSWGLAGVAYEQYF.

CDR3 bases: TGTGCCAGCAGCGAGAGGGATTCAGGCTACACCTTC. Translating gives CASSERDSGYTF. The genes are TRBV7-9 and TRBJ1-2; D is uncertain. Trimming removed 5 bases at V and 8 bases at J, with 12 bases between. Germline V lookup: CDR1 SEHNR, CDR2 FQNEAQ (reference sequence). This CDR3 spans 12 amino acids.

The J gene is TRBJ2-7, the V gene TRBV28, with TRBD1 identical over 9 bases. After removal of 5 bases from V and 5 bases from J, the junction contained 7 bases not matched to a gene. Looked up from germline, CDR1 is MDHEN and CDR2 is SYDVKM. The CDR3 sequence is 14 residues long. CDR3 in amino acids: CASSQTGGGNEQYF. CDR3 DNA: TGTGCCAGCAGTCAGACAGGGGGGGGCAACGAGCAGTACTTC.